This T cell receptor beta chain stems from a study of blood T cell repertoires in COVID-19. On the study more broadly: Samples came from the United States, Italy and Spain, spanning acute and convalescent COVID-19.

TCRdb's table, derived via immunoSEQ multiplex PCR, lists solely in-frame clones and lacks some. The sample has some 300,000 clones, approximately 88% seen once. This clone has just a few counts. The CDR3 covers 17 residues. V was clipped by 3 bases and J by 3 bases; unmatched bases: 13. CDR1 is KGHSH, CDR2 LQKENI, per germline. Material for sequencing was PBMCs or T cells enriched from blood (not recorded which). The TCR originated in a woman aged 35 to 49 who had recovered from COVID-19. The chain joins TRBV18 to TRBJ2-5, with TRBD2 identical over 7 bases. The CDR3 region is CASSPPHFGGSKETQYF. CDR3 in DNA: TGTGCCAGCTCACCCCCTCATTTTGGCGGGAGTAAAGAGACCCAGTACTTC.